This T cell receptor (beta chain) was documented in a study of early T cells in non-severe SARS-CoV-2 infection. This clonotype was seen just once. A single record per CDR3 protein comes from TCRdb applying MiXCR to the 5' RACE reads. The sample consists of about 68,000 distinct CDR3 sequences, 12% of them appearing once. Losses at the gene ends were 6 bases for V and 2 bases for J; bases not matched to a gene: 4. Germline V gene data show CDR1 as DFQATT and CDR2 as SNEGSKA (reference sequence). The CDR3 runs to 14 residues. Sequenced material: whole blood. This TCR was recovered from an adult who was a healthcare worker with PCR-confirmed SARS-CoV-2 infection or an uninfected control (not recorded which). This chain links TRBV20-1 with TRBJ2-6; 7 nucleotides match TRBD1. In DNA form, the CDR3 reads TGCAGTGCCGCAACAGGGGCTGGGGCCAACGTCCTGACTTTC. It encodes CSAATGAGANVLTF.